The clone carrying this TCR beta chain has only one observation. The antigen is unknown. The sample comes from a study of response to subunit inactivated influenza vaccine. Study-level results: New T cells are recruited in small numbers by each seasonal influenza vaccination, according to the authors' suggestion.

TCRdb used MiXCR to reprocess the RT-PCR reads, holding one entry per CDR3 protein. The sample lists about 780,000 distinct CDR3 sequences, less than 20% occurring once. The input for sequencing was PBMCs from blood, taken around 5 days after vaccination. This receptor was obtained from a man between 45 and 60 years old who received an inactivated influenza vaccine.

CDR3 amino acids: CASSLAEMNTEAFF. In DNA form, the CDR3 reads TGTGCCAGCAGCTTGGCAGAAATGAACACTGAAGCTTTCTTT. The chain couples TRBV7-9 to TRBJ1-1; no reliable D call. CDR1 is SEHNR and CDR2 is FQNEAQ in the germline V gene (reference sequence). Deletions cut 3 bases from V and 0 bases from J, with 8 bases between. The CDR3 has 14 amino acids. Drawing the rest from reference TRBV7-9 and TRBJ1-1, the complete variable domain is DTGVSQNPRHKITKRGQNVTFRCDPISEHNRLYWYRQTLGQGPEFLTYFQNEAQLEKSRLLSDRFSAERPKGSFSTLEIQRTEQGDSAMYLCASSLAEMNTEAFFGQGTRLTVV.